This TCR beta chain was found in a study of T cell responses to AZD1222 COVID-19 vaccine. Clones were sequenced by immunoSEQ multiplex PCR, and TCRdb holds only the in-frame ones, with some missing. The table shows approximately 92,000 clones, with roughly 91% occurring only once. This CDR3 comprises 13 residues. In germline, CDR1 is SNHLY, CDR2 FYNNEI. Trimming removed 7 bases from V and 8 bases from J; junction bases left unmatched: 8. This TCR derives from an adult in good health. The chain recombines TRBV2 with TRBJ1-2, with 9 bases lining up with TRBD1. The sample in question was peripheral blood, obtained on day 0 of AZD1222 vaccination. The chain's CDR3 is CASNQGDRDGYTF. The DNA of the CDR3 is TGTGCCAGCAATCAGGGGGACAGGGACGGCTACACCTTC.